Presented here are 4 T cell receptor beta chains from one specimen sequenced in a study of blood T cell repertoires in COVID-19. The data were produced by immunoSEQ multiplex PCR, yet TCRdb's version contains in-frame clones alone and is incomplete. This sample carries 130,000 or so clones, 85% to 90% of them seen once, and the ten largest clones take roughly 18%. Source material: peripheral blood. These receptors came from a man aged 45 to 65 with active or convalescent COVID-19.

The chain combines TRBV9 with TRBJ1-4; 10 bases map to TRBD1. The CDR3 spans 19 residues. Unmatched junction bases numbered 19, after V lost 4 bases and J lost 7 bases. Germline CDR1 and CDR2: SGDLS and YYNGEE. This CDR3 reads CASSPFGGPTGGNGEKLFF. DNA for the CDR3: TGTGCCAGCAGCCCGTTCGGGGGTCCGACAGGGGGCAACGGTGAAAAACTGTTTTTT.

The CDR3 here is CASSRGQRASYNEQFF. Written as DNA, the CDR3 is TGTGCCAGTAGCCGGGGACAGAGAGCTTCCTACAATGAGCAGTTCTTC. The V and J genes are TRBV19 and TRBJ2-1; 7 nucleotides agree with TRBD1. V lost 6 bases to trimming and J lost 1 base; unmatched junction nucleotides: 9. Germline V gene lookup returns CDR1 LNHDA and CDR2 SQIVND (reference sequence). The CDR3 has 16 residues.

This sequence joins TRBV4-3 and TRBJ1-2; 10 bases match TRBD1. CDR1 is LGHNA, CDR2 YSLEER, per germline. This CDR3 is 17 amino acids long. Unmatched junction bases numbered 9, after V lost 5 bases and J lost 0 bases. CDR3 nucleotide sequence: TGCGCCAGCAGCTTCCGACAGGGGGCCTATTCTAACTATGGCTACACCTTC. This codes for CASSFRQGAYSNYGYTF.

The V gene is TRBV7-2, the J gene TRBJ2-2, with D maybe TRBD2 (5 bases). Trimming took 5 bases from V and 7 from J, leaving 23 bases between them. Germline CDR1 reads SGHTA; CDR2 reads FQGNSA. The CDR3 contains 17 residues. The CDR3 sequence is CASSTTLGSRLGGELFF. CDR3 coding DNA: TGTGCCAGCAGCACTACCCTGGGGAGTCGGTTGGGCGGGGAGCTGTTTTTT.